This entry lists 26 T cell receptor beta chains sequenced from one sample in a study of Ad26.COV2.S vaccination and SARS-CoV-2 variants. The treatment here: about 20 received Ad26.COV2.S at low or high dose, single or two shots; about 5 received placebo; per-sample allocation not given. Samples came from day 63 after the first vaccine or placebo injection. Profiled with immunoSEQ multiplex PCR; TCRdb holds only in-frame clones, not every one. Of 400,000 to 450,000 clones listed, roughly 90% are singletons. Sequencing was performed on peripheral blood, taken in a trial of Ad26.COV2.S vaccine versus placebo. All receptors derive from a person aged 18 to 59 who received the Ad26.COV2.S COVID-19 vaccine or a placebo.

This clone has only one observation. The genes are TRBV7-7 and TRBJ2-2; TRBD2 agrees at 11 bases. The CDR3 consists of 22 residues. Unmatched junction bases numbered 21, after V lost 3 bases and J lost 3 bases. CDR1 is SSHAT and CDR2 is FNYEAQ in the germline V gene (reference sequence). The CDR3 reads CASSFTRLVSGGARIDTGELFF. The DNA of the CDR3 is TGTGCCAGCAGCTTTACCCGACTGGTTAGCGGGGGGGCCAGGATCGACACCGGGGAGCTGTTTTTT.

This clone was counted a single time. Different DNA sequences within this sample yield the same CDR3. The gene calls are TRBV6-6 and TRBJ2-7, with TRBD1 matching 11 bases. With V trimmed by 6 bases and J by 4 bases, 5 bases remained unmatched. The CDR3 is 14 residues long. CDR1 and CDR2 (germline): MNHNY, SVGAGI (reference sequence). The CDR3 sequence is CASSLGQGAYEQYF. In nucleotides, the CDR3 is TGTGCCAGCAGCTTAGGACAGGGGGCATACGAGCAGTACTTC.

The chain combines TRBV4-1 with TRBJ1-1; TRBD1 matches 7 bases. CDR1 and CDR2 from the germline V gene are MGHRA and YSYEKL. CDR3 length equals 13 residues. The junction had 12 bases not matched to a gene; V was cut back by 6 bases and J by 11 bases. In nucleotides, the CDR3 is TGCGCCAGCAGAGGAGGGACAGACCGGGAGGCTTTCTTT. This gives the protein CASRGGTDREAFF.

This sequence joins TRBV11-2 and TRBJ1-4; the D gene is possibly TRBD1 (5 bases). The CDR3 contains 17 residues. The V and J ends lost 5 bases and 3 bases respectively, with 19 bases between them. CDR1 SGHAT and CDR2 FQNNGV come from the germline V gene. Here the CDR3 DNA reads TGTGCCAGCAGCACAATAAGGGACGGTGGGGCTAATGAAAAACTGTTTTTT. Translating gives CASSTIRDGGANEKLFF. The full variable domain, its missing parts supplied by reference TRBV11-2 and TRBJ1-4, is EAGVAQSPRYKIIEKRQSVAFWCNPISGHATLYWYQQILGQGPKLLIQFQNNGVVDDSQLPKDRFSAERLKGVDSTLKIQPAKLEDSAVYLCASSTIRDGGANEKLFFGSGTQLSVL.

This chain links TRBV5-6 with TRBJ2-3; no clear D. The CDR3 covers 14 residues. Germline lookup yields CDR1 SGHDT and CDR2 YYEEEE. V lost 0 bases to trimming and J lost 5 bases, with 10 bases between them. The CDR3 nucleotides read TGTGCCAGCAGCTTGGGTATGGGAAAAGATACGCAGTATTTT. Its protein is CASSLGMGKDTQYF.

The chain links TRBV9 to TRBJ1-6; TRBD1 is a possible D gene (6 bases). There are 15 residues in the CDR3. Germline CDR1 reads SGDLS; CDR2 reads YYNGEE. Trimming took 6 bases from V and 13 from J, leaving 23 bases between them. CDR3 protein: CASKSAAGGGGPLHF. The DNA of the CDR3 is TGTGCCAGCAAGTCCGCTGCCGGGGGAGGGGGGCCCCTCCACTTT.

Here the CDR3 reads CASSVGPGVNYNEQFF. Here the CDR3 DNA reads TGTGCCAGCAGCGTAGGGCCGGGCGTGAATTACAATGAGCAGTTCTTC. V gene TRBV9 combines with J gene TRBJ2-1; no reliable D call. The CDR3 runs 16 residues. The V gene's germline CDR1 is SGDLS and CDR2 YYNGEE. Trimming removed 0 bases from V and 4 bases from J, with 14 bases in between.

This chain joins TRBV5-1 and TRBJ2-7, with 8 bases that match TRBD2. The V and J ends lost 4 bases and 5 bases, in that order; junction bases with no gene match: 11. The CDR3 totals 15 residues. Germline lookup yields CDR1 SGHRS and CDR2 YFSETQ. The CDR3 region is CASSQGLAVSDEQYF. CDR3 sequence (DNA): TGCGCCAGCAGCCAAGGACTAGCTGTATCGGACGAGCAGTACTTC.

The rearrangement links TRBV6-6 to TRBJ2-2; 8 bases agree with TRBD1. Germline V CDR1 and CDR2: MNHNY, SVGAGI (reference sequence). The CDR3 consists of 15 residues. V trimming: 6 bases; J trimming: 7 bases; junction bases outside the gene matches: 10. This chain's CDR3 is CASRPGQGFVGELFF. The CDR3 DNA sequence: TGTGCCAGCAGACCAGGACAGGGATTCGTCGGGGAGCTGTTTTTT.

This clone was seen only a few times. The rearrangement uses TRBV2 and TRBJ1-5; D uncertain. V shed 3 bases and J shed 0 bases, with 6 bases lying between them. Per germline, CDR1 SNHLY and CDR2 FYNNEI. The CDR3 covers 14 residues. The CDR3 DNA reads TGTGCCAGCAGTGATATGATTAGCAATCAGCCCCAGCATTTT. This codes for CASSDMISNQPQHF.

The V and J genes are TRBV19 and TRBJ2-5, with D possibly being TRBD1 (6 bases). The CDR3 contains 14 residues. Germline CDR1 and CDR2: LNHDA and SQIVND (reference sequence). Trimming removed 6 bases from V and 5 bases from J, with 16 bases in between. The CDR3 sequence is CASRPTGLVETQYF. Here the CDR3 DNA reads TGTGCCAGTAGACCGACAGGTTTGGTCGAGACCCAGTACTTC. Filled out from reference TRBV19 and TRBJ2-5, the complete variable domain reads DGGITQSPKYLFRKEGQNVTLSCEQNLNHDAMYWYRQDPGQGLRLIYYSQIVNDFQKGDIAEGYSVSREKKESFPLTVTSAQKNPTAFYLCASRPTGLVETQYFGPGTRLLVL.

Here the CDR3 reads CASSISPGQSNTEAFF. In nucleotides, the CDR3 is TGTGCCAGCAGTATTTCCCCAGGACAGTCGAACACTGAAGCTTTCTTT. The chain employs TRBV27 and TRBJ1-1; possibly TRBD1 for D (6 bases). The CDR3 totals 16 residues. The V end lost 5 bases, the J end lost 1 base, and 17 bases lay between the germline ends. Looked up from germline, CDR1 is MNHEY and CDR2 is SMNVEV (reference sequence).

This chain connects TRBV27 to TRBJ2-1, with 9 bases aligning to TRBD2. CDR3 length equals 14 residues. Looked up from germline, CDR1 is MNHEY and CDR2 is SMNVEV (reference sequence). Trimming took 7 bases from V and 4 from J; bases not matched to a gene: 5. Here the CDR3 reads CASNWRGGYNEQFF. The CDR3 DNA sequence: TGTGCCAGCAATTGGCGGGGGGGTTACAATGAGCAGTTCTTC.

The chain employs TRBV28 and TRBJ1-5; 7 positions agree with TRBD1. Trimming removed 5 bases from V and 4 bases from J; junction bases left unmatched: 5. Germline lookup yields CDR1 MDHEN and CDR2 SYDVKM. CDR3 size: 14 residues. CDR3 region: CASSPPRGNQPQHF. The CDR3 DNA is TGTGCCAGCAGTCCTCCCAGGGGGAATCAGCCCCAGCATTTT.

This clone appeared a single time. J is TRBJ2-1 and V is TRBV6-2 or TRBV6-3; D is undetermined. Trimming took 0 bases from V and 6 from J, leaving 12 bases between them. The CDR3 contains 15 residues. Germline V gene data show CDR1 as MNHEY and CDR2 as SVGEGT. The CDR3 DNA is TGTGCCAGCAGTTACTCGATTTGGGTTTCCAATGAGCAGTTCTTC. It translates to CASSYSIWVSNEQFF.

The J gene is TRBJ1-1, the V gene TRBV7-2; D is unclear. V gave up 3 bases and J gave up 11 bases, with 16 bases separating them. The CDR3 sequence is 13 residues long. CDR1 SGHTA and CDR2 FQGNSA come from the germline V gene. The CDR3 loop is CASSFNTISEAFF. The CDR3 DNA is TGTGCCAGCAGCTTTAACACTATTTCAGAGGCTTTCTTT. Drawing the rest from reference TRBV7-2 and TRBJ1-1, the complete variable domain is GAGVSQSPSNKVTEKGKDVELRCDPISGHTALYWYRQSLGQGLEFLIYFQGNSAPDKSGLPSDRFSAERTGGSVSTLTIQRTQQEDSAVYLCASSFNTISEAFFGQGTRLTVV.

This chain uses TRBV4-1 with TRBJ2-3; D uncertain. This CDR3 comprises 15 residues. CDR1 and CDR2 from the germline V gene are MGHRA and YSYEKL. V lost 0 bases and J lost 0, with 7 bases in between. CDR3 coding DNA: TGCGCCAGCAGCCAAGAGCGCGCTAGCACAGATACGCAGTATTTT. This codes for CASSQERASTDTQYF.

The V call is TRBV5-1, the J call TRBJ1-1; D is unclear. The CDR3 consists of 13 residues. CDR1 and CDR2 from the germline V gene are SGHRS and YFSETQ. The V gene lost 1 base and the J gene lost 7 bases, with 11 bases spanning the gap. The CDR3 region is CASSLPRDNEAFF. DNA of the CDR3: TGCGCCAGCAGCTTGCCCAGAGATAATGAAGCTTTCTTT.

This chain uses TRBV3-1 (or the pseudogene TRBV3-2) with TRBJ2-1; D might be TRBD1 (5 bases). Trimming cost V 2 bases and J 9 bases, with 11 bases left between them. The CDR3 runs to 13 residues. In germline, CDR1 is LGHDT, CDR2 YNNKEL (reference sequence). CDR3 coding DNA: TGTGCCAGCAGCCAAAGACAGTTACTTGAGCAGTTCTTC. This translates into CASSQRQLLEQFF.

This chain links TRBV18 with TRBJ1-4, with D hard to call. Trimming took 3 bases from V and 6 from J, leaving 14 bases between them. The CDR3 spans 15 residues. From germline, CDR1 is KGHSH and CDR2 LQKENI. In nucleotides, the CDR3 is TGTGCCAGCTCACCCAGCCAGTTGGTGGATGAAAAACTGTTTTTT. It yields the protein CASSPSQLVDEKLFF.

J is TRBJ2-5 and V is TRBV3-1 (or the pseudogene TRBV3-2), with D unclear. V lost 2 bases to trimming and J lost 7 bases, with 5 bases between them. The CDR3 is made up of 11 amino acids. Germline V CDR1 and CDR2: LGHDT, YNNKEL (reference sequence). The CDR3 reads CASSQKGTQYF. CDR3 nucleotide sequence: TGTGCCAGCAGCCAAAAAGGGACCCAGTACTTC.

The gene calls are TRBV19 and TRBJ1-2; 8 nucleotides agree with TRBD1. Germline assignment: CDR1 LNHDA and CDR2 SQIVND (reference sequence). This CDR3 spans 15 amino acids. V dropped 7 bases and J dropped 3; count of bases not matched to a gene: 10. Here the CDR3 reads CASTPGQGIDYGYTF. The CDR3 DNA is TGTGCCAGTACCCCTGGACAGGGAATTGACTATGGCTACACCTTC. The complete variable domain, with remaining parts taken from reference TRBV19 and TRBJ1-2, reads DGGITQSPKYLFRKEGQNVTLSCEQNLNHDAMYWYRQDPGQGLRLIYYSQIVNDFQKGDIAEGYSVSREKKESFPLTVTSAQKNPTAFYLCASTPGQGIDYGYTFGSGTRLTVV.

The CDR3 loop is CASSRRPGGAGDTQYF. The CDR3 nucleotides read TGCGCCAGCAGCCGAAGACCGGGGGGGGCAGGTGATACGCAGTATTTT. The chain uses TRBV4-3 and TRBJ2-3; 8 bases line up with TRBD2. Germline lookup yields CDR1 LGHNA and CDR2 YSLEER. The CDR3 sequence is 16 residues long. V lost 4 bases, J lost 6 bases, and 12 bases stayed unmatched.

J is TRBJ2-3 and V is TRBV9; D unclear. Trimming left V 3 bases short and J 3 bases short, with 11 bases between. Germline V gene data show CDR1 as SGDLS and CDR2 as YYNGEE. The CDR3 covers 14 residues. CDR3 amino acids: CASSERVGTDTQYF. CDR3 DNA sequence: TGTGCCAGCAGCGAGCGCGTTGGGACAGATACGCAGTATTTT.

This sequence joins TRBV6-6 and TRBJ2-3; D gene uncertain. This CDR3 is 11 amino acids long. Trimming cost V 6 bases and J 6 bases, with 7 bases left between them. Germline V lookup: CDR1 MNHNY, CDR2 SVGAGI (reference sequence). DNA of the CDR3: TGTGCCAGCAGCCGACGGGATACGCAGTATTTT. Translation gives CASSRRDTQYF.

The gene calls are TRBV4-3 and TRBJ1-3; D ambiguous. V lost 4 bases to trimming and J lost 1 base, with 20 bases between them. Looked up from germline, CDR1 is LGHNA and CDR2 is YSLEER. The CDR3 has 18 amino acids. CDR3 bases: TGCGCCAGCAGCCCAATGCGTGCGGATAGCCGATCTGGAAACACCATATATTTT. This gives the protein CASSPMRADSRSGNTIYF.